This T cell receptor beta chain was observed in a study of T cell responses to AZD1222 COVID-19 vaccine (dated by TCRdb to 2020 to 2022). The study in broad terms: AZD1222 recipients with second doses at about 4 weeks or about 12 weeks were pooled, because spike-specific TCR depth and breadth did not differ between schedules. A total of 233 trial participants underwent TCR sequencing, of whom 200 to 220 received two doses of AZD1222 and some 25 received two doses of the MenACWY control vaccine. Trial participants were enrolled into age subgroups of 18-55, 56-69 and 70-plus years, which contained about 150, 27 and 61 TCR-sequenced participants, respectively.

Beyond this particular receptor, the publication reports: No day 14 peak-response samples were available, so repertoires were characterized only after the peak T cell response. Conclusions about previously exposed vaccinees were limited because only a handful of AZD1222 recipients were SARS-CoV-2 seropositive at baseline. After two AZD1222 doses, both the breadth and the depth of spike-specific TCRs were significantly higher than at day 0 and than in MenACWY recipients. Most participants were white British and females outnumbered males, and the authors suggested that clonal diversity may have been underestimated. CD4 TCRs associated with the vaccine covered the entire spike protein, and the dominant responses were in regions 160-218 and 743-854. Reportedly, almost half of the unique spike-specific TCRs recognized epitopes lying outside the regions that are mutated in the B.1.351 and B.1.1.7 variants. In the small 56-69-year group, the increase in depth fell short of significance, most likely because of low power.

Explained via the paper, the time point label denotes: baseline before first vaccination. Samples from vaccinated people were obtained from the UK trials COV001 and COV002, which included a single-blind randomized controlled phase 2/3 trial of AZD1222 (ChAdOx1 nCoV-19) in healthy adults. For TCRbeta chain sequencing, PBMC samples from trial participants were taken at day 0 and at day 28 after the second dose. This clone was counted a few times. Its antigen is currently not known. Base-call qualities are not available, and no considerably larger clone is one nucleotide away. The germline V gene (reference sequence) yields LNHDA for CDR1 and SQIVND for CDR2. The CDR3, from cysteine to phenylalanine, totals 16 residues. The DNA shown is the 48-base CDR3, in frame from base 1. V is pruned by 3 bases and J by 5 bases, leaving 8 bases of the junction without a gene match. The CDR3 regions of human TCRbeta chains were analyzed by immunosequencing. The study's own analysis went as follows. Repertoire TCRs were matched against a reference library of SARS-CoV-2-specific TCRs generated with the MIRA antigen-specificity platform. Breadth meant the fraction of unique TCRs that were SARS-CoV-2-associated, whereas depth meant the fraction of total T cells that were SARS-CoV-2-associated. Each spike-specific TCR was assigned to its reactive spike region and to a CD4 or CD8 class using the MIRA data. Log10-transformed breadth and depth values were compared by one-way ANOVA with Sidak's multiple comparisons tests. The table comes from immuneACCESS by way of TCRdb, which keeps in-frame sequences with V and J called. Part of the clones is missing from these tables; in studies checked, under half for an unresolved V gene and the rest for unknown reasons. V and J calls and clone size are those listed in that table; D and trimming were worked out from the DNA. This sample gives just under 85,000 clones in total; 85% to 90% of them show up just once. The top ten hold approximately 7% of the sample.

This clonotype originated in an adult in good health. The V gene is TRBV19 and the J gene is TRBJ1-4; 8 nucleotides in the junction match TRBD1. The specimen was peripheral blood, collected on day 0 of AZD1222 vaccination. This receptor has the CDR3 CASSILGTGINEKLFF. The sequence in DNA is TGTGCCAGTAGTATCCTCGGGACAGGAATAAATGAAAAACTGTTTTTT.